A single sample gave rise to the 29 T cell receptor beta chains below, sequenced in a study of OX40 agonist ivuxolimab in advanced cancers. Assay: immunoSEQ multiplex PCR; the TCRdb copy retains only in-frame clones and omits some. Among around 95,000 clones listed, approximately 91% were seen once. This specimen was CD4+ or CD8+ T cells sorted from blood, taken in a trial of the OX40 agonist ivuxolimab. The receptors shown here come from an adult with an advanced solid tumor such as melanoma, head and neck, liver or kidney cancer.

The chain couples TRBV7-2 to TRBJ1-4, with TRBD1 identical over 7 bases. The CDR3 covers 14 residues. Germline assignment: CDR1 SGHTA and CDR2 FQGNSA. J was trimmed by 7 bases and V by 5 bases; bases with no gene match: 7. CDR3 sequence: CASSRQGGTEKLFF. CDR3 nucleotides: TGTGCCAGCAGCCGTCAGGGGGGGACTGAAAAACTGTTTTTT. Complete variable domain (other parts from reference TRBV7-2 and TRBJ1-4): GAGVSQSPSNKVTEKGKDVELRCDPISGHTALYWYRQSLGQGLEFLIYFQGNSAPDKSGLPSDRFSAERTGGSVSTLTIQRTQQEDSAVYLCASSRQGGTEKLFFGSGTQLSVL.

The chain carries TRBV5-1 and TRBJ2-2; unclear D gene. Trimming took off 4 bases at V and 8 bases at J, with 15 bases between the two ends. CDR1 is SGHRS and CDR2 is YFSETQ in the germline V gene. The CDR3 has 14 amino acids. Here the CDR3 reads CASSAAQYQGELFF. CDR3 nucleotide sequence: TGCGCCAGCAGCGCCGCTCAGTACCAGGGGGAGCTGTTTTTT.

The table lists this clone with a count of one. The V gene is TRBV5-1, the J gene TRBJ2-3; D is undetermined. This CDR3 spans 11 amino acids. V was clipped by 1 base and J by 6 bases, with 3 bases between them. CDR1 is SGHRS, CDR2 YFSETQ, per germline. Written as DNA, the CDR3 is TGCGCCAGCAGCTTGATGGATACGCAGTATTTT. Encoded protein: CASSLMDTQYF.

The chain links TRBV5-4 to TRBJ2-1; TRBD1 matches at 9 bases. The germline V gene has CDR1 SGHNT and CDR2 YYREEE (reference sequence). V trimming: 3 bases; J trimming: 6 bases; junction bases outside the gene matches: 7. The CDR3 extends over 15 amino acids. CDR3 protein: CASSSPGQGINEQFF. The CDR3 DNA reads as TGTGCCAGCAGCTCACCGGGACAGGGAATCAATGAGCAGTTCTTC.

V is TRBV28 and J is TRBJ1-5; D might be TRBD1 (6 bases). Looked up from germline, CDR1 is MDHEN and CDR2 is SYDVKM. V lost 3 bases, J lost 5 bases, and 14 bases lay in between. This CDR3 comprises 15 residues. CDR3 region: CASSFLGGGDQPQHF. The CDR3 bases are TGTGCCAGCAGTTTCCTCGGAGGGGGGGATCAGCCCCAGCATTTT.

The rearrangement uses TRBV19 and TRBJ1-1; D is unclear. CDR1 LNHDA and CDR2 SQIVND come from the germline V gene (reference sequence). There are 14 residues in the CDR3. V lost 5 bases to trimming and J lost 1 base, with 11 bases between them. Here the CDR3 DNA reads TGTGCCAGTAGTTTCTCCAGCCAGAACACTGAAGCTTTCTTT. It specifies CASSFSSQNTEAFF. Full variable domain (remainder filled in from reference TRBV19 and TRBJ1-1): DGGITQSPKYLFRKEGQNVTLSCEQNLNHDAMYWYRQDPGQGLRLIYYSQIVNDFQKGDIAEGYSVSREKKESFPLTVTSAQKNPTAFYLCASSFSSQNTEAFFGQGTRLTVV.

This clone was recorded a few times. V gene TRBV30 combines with J gene TRBJ1-1; 8 bases line up with TRBD1. Per the germline V gene, CDR1 is GTSNPN and CDR2 is SVGIG (reference sequence). J was trimmed by 0 bases and V by 5 bases; bases with no gene match: 8. The CDR3 extends over 15 amino acids. Here the CDR3 DNA reads TGTGCCTGGGCAGGGGGCGTACTTATGAACACTGAAGCTTTCTTT. Its translation is CAWAGGVLMNTEAFF. Using reference TRBV30 and TRBJ1-1 for the parts outside the CDR3, the full variable domain is SQTIHQWPATLVQPVGSPLSLECTVEGTSNPNLYWYRQAAGRGLQLLFYSVGIGQISSEVPQNLSASRPQDRQFILSSKKLLLSDSGFYLCAWAGGVLMNTEAFFGQGTRLTVV.

The chain has TRBV18 and TRBJ1-2; 7 nucleotides line up with TRBD1. In germline, CDR1 is KGHSH, CDR2 LQKENI. Germline trimming cut 2 bases from V and 2 bases from J; bases unmatched to any gene: 5. The CDR3 contains 15 residues. The CDR3 is CASSPTTGDNYGYTF. The CDR3 coding sequence is TGTGCCAGCTCACCAACCACAGGGGACAACTATGGCTACACCTTC.

V usage is TRBV7-2 and J usage is TRBJ2-1, with D possibly being TRBD1 (5 bases). Germline CDR1 and CDR2: SGHTA and FQGNSA. The CDR3 has 15 residues. Trimming shortened V by 1 base and J by 0 bases, and 7 bases separated the two germline ends. The CDR3 sequence: CASSLVTGSYNEQFF. DNA of the CDR3: TGTGCCAGCAGCTTAGTAACAGGCTCCTACAATGAGCAGTTCTTC.

The V gene is TRBV19, the J gene TRBJ1-4; D is ambiguous. The CDR3 has 15 amino acids. Trimming took off 4 bases at V and 0 bases at J, with 9 bases between the two ends. Germline loops: CDR1 LNHDA, CDR2 SQIVND (reference sequence). The CDR3 is CASSTDTTTNEKLFF. The CDR3 coding sequence is TGTGCCAGTAGTACCGACACCACAACTAATGAAAAACTGTTTTTT. The full variable domain, rest sourced from reference TRBV19 and TRBJ1-4, is DGGITQSPKYLFRKEGQNVTLSCEQNLNHDAMYWYRQDPGQGLRLIYYSQIVNDFQKGDIAEGYSVSREKKESFPLTVTSAQKNPTAFYLCASSTDTTTNEKLFFGSGTQLSVL.

The rearrangement links TRBV25-1 to TRBJ2-7, with a weak D call TRBD2 (6 bases). Per the germline V gene, CDR1 is MGHDK and CDR2 is SYGVNS. V lost 6 bases and J 3 bases, leaving 15 bases between the germline ends. This CDR3 has 14 residues. CDR3 nucleotides: TGTGCCAGCAGCCAACCGGGACTGTACTACGAGCAGTACTTC. This codes for CASSQPGLYYEQYF.

The chain is built from TRBV9 and TRBJ2-3; 11 bases map to TRBD2. Germline V CDR1 and CDR2: SGDLS, YYNGEE. The CDR3 has 17 amino acids. V lost 0 bases, J lost 5 bases, and 8 bases stayed unmatched. The CDR3 bases are TGTGCCAGCAGCGTAGACCTTACTAGCGGGAGTCAAGATACGCAGTATTTT. Protein: CASSVDLTSGSQDTQYF. The full variable domain, its missing parts supplied by reference TRBV9 and TRBJ2-3, is DSGVTQTPKHLITATGQRVTLRCSPRSGDLSVYWYQQSLDQGLQFLIQYYNGEERAKGNILERFSAQQFPDLHSELNLSSLELGDSALYFCASSVDLTSGSQDTQYFGPGTRLTVL.

The chain recombines TRBV7-2 with TRBJ2-1, with D tentatively TRBD1 (5 bases). This CDR3 is 15 amino acids long. Germline V gene lookup returns CDR1 SGHTA and CDR2 FQGNSA. Trimming stripped 7 bases from V and 6 bases from J, with 19 bases between. CDR3 loop: CASTHIQGRANEQFF. For the CDR3, the DNA is TGTGCCAGCACCCATATTCAGGGCAGGGCCAATGAGCAGTTCTTC.

The V call is TRBV28, the J call TRBJ2-7; D gene unclear. Trimming removed 8 bases at V and 2 bases at J, with 16 bases between. CDR1 and CDR2 (germline): MDHEN, SYDVKM. The CDR3 is made up of 14 amino acids. CDR3 in DNA: TGTGCCAGCCAAAAGTCCGTAGAACCCTACGAGCAGTACTTC. Translation: CASQKSVEPYEQYF. The full variable domain, completed using reference TRBV28 and TRBJ2-7, is DVKVTQSSRYLVKRTGEKVFLECVQDMDHENMFWYRQDPGLGLRLIYFSYDVKMKEKGDIPEGYSVSREKKERFSLILESASTNQTSMYLCASQKSVEPYEQYFGPGTRLTVT.

The chain is built from TRBV7-2 and TRBJ1-5; D ambiguous. Between the trimmed V and J ends, which lost 4 bases and 5 bases, there was a span of 9 bases. The CDR3 spans 13 residues. Germline values: CDR1 SGHTA, CDR2 FQGNSA. CDR3 in DNA: TGTGCCAGCAGCTCATGGGAGGATCAGCCCCAGCATTTT. This encodes CASSSWEDQPQHF.

The chain uses TRBV28 and TRBJ2-2; D tentatively reads TRBD1 or TRBD2 (5 bases each). V lost 4 bases to trimming and J lost 4 bases, with 7 bases between them. This CDR3 contains 13 residues. Germline V gives CDR1 MDHEN, CDR2 SYDVKM. The CDR3 loop is CASSSGPTGELFF. The CDR3 nucleotides read TGTGCCAGCAGTTCGGGGCCCACCGGGGAGCTGTTTTTT. Variable domain in full (rest from reference TRBV28 and TRBJ2-2): DVKVTQSSRYLVKRTGEKVFLECVQDMDHENMFWYRQDPGLGLRLIYFSYDVKMKEKGDIPEGYSVSREKKERFSLILESASTNQTSMYLCASSSGPTGELFFGEGSRLTVL.

The chain uses TRBV19 and TRBJ2-7; D call uncertain. V gave up 1 base and J gave up 0 bases, with 4 bases separating them. There are 13 residues in the CDR3. Germline V gives CDR1 LNHDA, CDR2 SQIVND (reference sequence). The CDR3: CASSIGSSYEQYF. The CDR3 DNA is TGTGCCAGTAGTATAGGCAGCTCCTACGAGCAGTACTTC.

The V call is TRBV30, the J call TRBJ1-5, with no clear D. The V and J ends lost 1 base and 2 bases respectively, with 3 bases between them. This CDR3 is built from 12 residues. Germline V CDR1 and CDR2: GTSNPN, SVGIG (reference sequence). CDR3 sequence (DNA): TGTGCCTGGAGTGGGCGCAATCAGCCCCAGCATTTT. Amino acid sequence: CAWSGRNQPQHF.

The rearrangement links TRBV6-1 to TRBJ1-1, with TRBD1 matching over 7 bases. The CDR3 runs to 13 residues. V trimming: 6 bases; J trimming: 7 bases; junction bases outside the gene matches: 8. From germline, CDR1 is MNHNS and CDR2 SASEGT. This CDR3 is CASSPTGRVEAFF. CDR3 coding DNA: TGTGCCAGCAGCCCGACAGGGCGGGTTGAAGCTTTCTTT.

CDR3 protein: CASSSTRQGFSGNTIYF. Written as DNA, the CDR3 is TGTGCCAGCAGCTCGACCCGACAGGGTTTCTCTGGAAACACCATATATTTT. The chain has TRBV7-2 and TRBJ1-3, with TRBD1 identical over 7 bases. The germline gives CDR1 SGHTA, CDR2 FQGNSA. J gave up 0 bases and V 4 bases, and 9 bases lay outside the gene matches. The CDR3 extends over 17 amino acids.

The J gene is TRBJ1-6, the V gene TRBV5-6, with 8 positions matching TRBD1. CDR3 length equals 14 residues. The V and J ends lost 5 bases and 9 bases, in that order; junction bases with no gene match: 7. Germline-derived CDR1 and CDR2 are SGHDT and YYEEEE. In DNA, the CDR3 is TGTGCCAGCAGATACCGACAGGGGAGTTCACCCCTCCACTTT. Amino acids: CASRYRQGSSPLHF.

The genes are TRBV19 and TRBJ2-7, with 8 bases matching TRBD1. The length of the CDR3 is 16 residues. Germline trimming cut 6 bases from V and 0 bases from J; bases unmatched to any gene: 10. Germline-derived CDR1 and CDR2 are LNHDA and SQIVND (reference sequence). The CDR3 region has the DNA TGTGCCAGTAGAACGACAGGACAGGGCGTCTCCTACGAGCAGTACTTC. Translation: CASRTTGQGVSYEQYF.

A single count supports this clone. The chain joins TRBV27 to TRBJ1-2, with D perhaps matching TRBD1 (5 bases). V was pared by 6 bases and J by 5 bases, with 13 bases between. Germline lookup yields CDR1 MNHEY and CDR2 SMNVEV (reference sequence). The CDR3 runs to 13 residues. The CDR3 protein is CASRRQGDYGYTF. The CDR3 nucleotides read TGTGCCAGCAGACGGCAGGGCGATTATGGCTACACCTTC.

The rearrangement links TRBV7-2 to TRBJ2-2; D is uncertain. The germline V gene encodes CDR1 SGHTA and CDR2 FQGNSA. V shed 4 bases and J shed 5 bases, with 8 bases lying between them. The CDR3 consists of 13 residues. CDR3 in amino acids: CASSSRATGELFF. CDR3 coding DNA: TGTGCCAGCAGCTCTAGGGCTACCGGGGAGCTGTTTTTT.

The chain uses TRBV19 and TRBJ2-5; D remains ambiguous. The CDR3 length is 14 residues. Germline loops: CDR1 LNHDA, CDR2 SQIVND (reference sequence). V lost 3 bases and J 5 bases, leaving 13 bases between the germline ends. For the CDR3, the DNA is TGTGCCAGTAGTATGTGGCCGGACGGCGAGACCCAGTACTTC. Translating gives CASSMWPDGETQYF.

The chain is built from TRBV7-2 and TRBJ2-7; D gene uncertain. The V gene's germline CDR1 is SGHTA and CDR2 FQGNSA. This CDR3 has 12 residues. Deletions cut 6 bases from V and 0 bases from J, with 6 bases between. CDR3 protein: CASSLFSYEQYF. Here the CDR3 DNA reads TGTGCCAGCAGTCTCTTCTCCTACGAGCAGTACTTC.

This clone occurred once. This sequence joins TRBV6-5 and TRBJ1-6, with TRBD1 matching 7 bases. The CDR3 totals 15 residues. From germline, CDR1 is MNHEY and CDR2 SVGAGI. V shed 0 bases and J 12 bases; nucleotides not matched to a gene: 8. The CDR3: CASSYSRTGLLPLHF. For the CDR3, the DNA is TGTGCCAGCAGTTACTCGCGGACAGGCCTATTACCCCTCCACTTT.

The chain has TRBV28 and TRBJ2-1; a possible D gene is TRBD1 (6 bases). Looked up from germline, CDR1 is MDHEN and CDR2 is SYDVKM. V lost 6 bases, J lost 0 bases, and 15 bases lay in between. The CDR3 covers 16 residues. As DNA, the CDR3 is TGTGCCAGCAGGCACGCAGGGGTCAGCTCCTACAATGAGCAGTTCTTC. Translating it yields CASRHAGVSSYNEQFF.

This clone occurred a few times. The chain has TRBV19 and TRBJ1-1; no reliable D call. Trimming cost V 5 bases and J 4 bases, with 11 bases left between them. In germline, CDR1 is LNHDA, CDR2 SQIVND (reference sequence). The CDR3 runs to 13 residues. CDR3 residues: CASSFTEATEAFF. The CDR3 bases are TGTGCCAGTAGTTTTACAGAGGCCACTGAAGCTTTCTTT. The whole variable domain, remainder taken from reference TRBV19 and TRBJ1-1, is DGGITQSPKYLFRKEGQNVTLSCEQNLNHDAMYWYRQDPGQGLRLIYYSQIVNDFQKGDIAEGYSVSREKKESFPLTVTSAQKNPTAFYLCASSFTEATEAFFGQGTRLTVV.